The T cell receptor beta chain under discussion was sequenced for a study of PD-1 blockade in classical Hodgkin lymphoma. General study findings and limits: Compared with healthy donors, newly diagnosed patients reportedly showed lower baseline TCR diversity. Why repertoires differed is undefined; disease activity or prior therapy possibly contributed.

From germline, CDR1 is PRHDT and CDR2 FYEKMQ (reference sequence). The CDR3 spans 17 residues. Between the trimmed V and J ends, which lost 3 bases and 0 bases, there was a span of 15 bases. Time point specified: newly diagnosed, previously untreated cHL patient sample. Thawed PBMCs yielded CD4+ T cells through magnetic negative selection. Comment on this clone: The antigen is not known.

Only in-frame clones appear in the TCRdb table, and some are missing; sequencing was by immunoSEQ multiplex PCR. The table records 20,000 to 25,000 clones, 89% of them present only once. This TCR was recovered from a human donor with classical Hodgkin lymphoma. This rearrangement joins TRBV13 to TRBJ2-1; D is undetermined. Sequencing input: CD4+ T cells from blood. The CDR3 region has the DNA TGTGCCAGCAGCTTCTGGACGGGCGCGAGCTCCTACAATGAGCAGTTCTTC. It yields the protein CASSFWTGASSYNEQFF.